This TCR beta chain was profiled in a study of T cell responses to AZD1222 COVID-19 vaccine. The method was immunoSEQ multiplex PCR; TCRdb's version includes in-frame clones alone and lacks a portion of them. The table has about 140,000 clones, approximately 92% seen once. Second-dose intervals near 4 or 12 weeks were combined. Germline lookup yields CDR1 MGHRA and CDR2 YSYEKL. The V gene lost 1 base and the J gene lost 3 bases, with 12 bases spanning the gap. CDR3 size: 16 residues. Study outcomes and limitations: It should be noted that donors were predominantly white British and more often female, and clonal diversity was possibly underestimated. When two AZD1222 doses had been given, Spike-specific TCR breadth and depth rose. Repertoire sampling occurred only after the peak T cell response.

Worth noting for this clone: Its antigen is unknown.

The specimen comprised peripheral blood, sampled 28 days after the second AZD1222 dose. The J gene is TRBJ2-2, the V gene TRBV4-1, with a weak D call TRBD1 (5 bases). This sequence originates from an adult who received the AZD1222 COVID-19 vaccine. The DNA of the CDR3 is TGCGCCAGCAGCCAAGGAATCCAGGGTTACACCGGGGAGCTGTTTTTT. It is translated as CASSQGIQGYTGELFF.